The clone carrying this TCR beta chain was observed at least ten times. The use of previously described methods and listed TCR primers produced the bulk TCR libraries. A single record per CDR3 protein comes from TCRdb applying MiXCR to the PCR reads. Counted here are around 82,000 distinct CDR3 sequences, 15% to 20% occurring once; the ten biggest clones make up about 0.85%. The CDR3 loop spans 14 amino acids. Germline V CDR1 and CDR2: MGHRA, YSYEKL. The germline V and J ends were trimmed by 2 bases and 2 bases, with 9 bases remaining between them. The entry originates in a study of molecular identifiers for immune sequencing clone quantification. Source material for naive CD8 libraries was roughly 17,000 to 1,100,000 sorted cells, with 10%, 30% or 50% RNA.

The chain recombines TRBV4-1 with TRBJ2-5; tentatively, D is TRBD1 (5 bases). The sequenced material came from naive CD8+ T cells from blood, with Jurkat cell RNA spiked in. The subset: FACS-sorted CD8+CD4-CCR7+CD45RA+ naive T cells. The TCR originated in a human donor in good health. Some libraries in this study had Jurkat cell RNA spiked in. CDR3 nucleotides: TGCGCCAGCAGCCAAAGACAGATACAAGAGACCCAGTACTTC. It yields the protein CASSQRQIQETQYF.